This entry is about one TCR beta chain. The authors' processing: Nucleated cell number was recorded as an estimate derived from reference gene primer amplification. Clones were read by immunoSEQ multiplex PCR, and TCRdb kept only the in-frame ones, dropping some. That table is the source of V, J and clone size, and D and trimming were worked out from the DNA. This table holds 25,000 to 35,000 clones, about four fifths found once. The V end lost 6 bases, the J end lost 4 bases, and 11 bases lay between the germline ends. This CDR3 is built from 13 residues. Germline V gene sequence: CDR1 MNHEY, CDR2 SMNVEV (reference sequence). The source of the sample is a study of blood T cell repertoires in COVID-19. Across the study: PBMCs, B-cell-depleted T cells, or T cells provided the cDNA or gDNA that made up the material.

What was sequenced was peripheral blood. The chain joins TRBV27 to TRBJ2-3; D is unclear. This TCR was recovered from an elderly man with acute or convalescent COVID-19. The CDR3 coding sequence is TGTGCCAGCAGGGTTCTGTTAGCAGATACGCAGTATTTT. It translates to CASRVLLADTQYF.